Listed here is a single T cell receptor (beta chain). As yet, its antigen is unknown. The PCR was carried out with 60 Vbeta primers and 13 Jbeta primers. Profiled with immunoSEQ multiplex PCR; TCRdb holds only in-frame clones, not every one. The table includes more than 80,000 clones, over 75% detected once. The CDR3 loop spans 18 amino acids. Germline CDR1 and CDR2: SGHRS and YFSETQ. V gave up 1 base and J gave up 5 bases; unmatched junction bases: 11. The sample is drawn from a study of cytomegalovirus exposure and HLA in healthy donors. General study points: Some V segments, TRBV6-2 and TRBV6-3 among them, were indistinguishable and were therefore excluded.

This chain links TRBV5-1 with TRBJ2-7; 14 positions agree with TRBD2. Sequencing was performed on PBMCs. The TCR sequence derives from a man aged 55-75 years in good health and CMV-seronegative. CDR3 protein: CASSLTPGLAGGLNEQYF. The CDR3 DNA follows: TGCGCCAGCAGCTTGACACCTGGACTAGCGGGGGGATTGAACGAGCAGTACTTC.